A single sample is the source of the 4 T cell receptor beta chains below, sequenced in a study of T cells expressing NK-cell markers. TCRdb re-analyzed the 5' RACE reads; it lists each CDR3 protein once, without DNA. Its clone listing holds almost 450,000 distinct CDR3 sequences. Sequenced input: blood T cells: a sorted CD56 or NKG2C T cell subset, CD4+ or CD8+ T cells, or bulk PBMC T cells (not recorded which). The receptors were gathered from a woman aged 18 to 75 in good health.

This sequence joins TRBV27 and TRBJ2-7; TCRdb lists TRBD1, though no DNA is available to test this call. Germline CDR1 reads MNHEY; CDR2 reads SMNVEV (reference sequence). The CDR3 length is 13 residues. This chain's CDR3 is CASSDRVPYEQYF.

CDR3 sequence reads: CATSDLQVRTNEKLFF. The V gene is TRBV24-1, the J gene TRBJ1-4. The germline CDR1 and CDR2 sequences are KGHDR and SFDVKD. CDR3 length: 16 residues.

This CDR3 reads CASNTPNQPQHF. J is TRBJ1-5 and V is TRBV6-2 or TRBV6-3. The CDR3 is 12 amino acids. Germline loops: CDR1 MNHEY, CDR2 SVGEGT.

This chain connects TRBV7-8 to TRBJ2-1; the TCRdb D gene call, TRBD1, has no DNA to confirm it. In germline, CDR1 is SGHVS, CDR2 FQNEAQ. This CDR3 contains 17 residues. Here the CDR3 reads CASSSQMDRGRLNEQFF.